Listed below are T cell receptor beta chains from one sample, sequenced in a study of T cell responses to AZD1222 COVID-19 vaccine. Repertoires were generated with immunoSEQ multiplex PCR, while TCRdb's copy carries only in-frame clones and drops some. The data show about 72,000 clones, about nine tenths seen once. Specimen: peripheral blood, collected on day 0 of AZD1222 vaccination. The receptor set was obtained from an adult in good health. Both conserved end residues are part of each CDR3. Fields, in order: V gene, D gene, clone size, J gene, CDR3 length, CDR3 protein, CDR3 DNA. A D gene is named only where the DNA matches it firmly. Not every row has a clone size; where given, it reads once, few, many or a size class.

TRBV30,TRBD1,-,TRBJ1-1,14,CAWRPGQGGTEAFF,TGTGCCTGGAGGCCGGGACAGGGGGGCACTGAAGCTTTCTTT
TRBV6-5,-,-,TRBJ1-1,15,CASSRPAGLLTEAFF,TGTGCCAGCAGTCGACCTGCGGGACTTCTGACTGAAGCTTTCTTT
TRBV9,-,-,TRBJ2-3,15,CASSPPGASTDTQYF,TGTGCCAGCAGCCCTCCGGGGGCCAGCACAGATACGCAGTATTTT
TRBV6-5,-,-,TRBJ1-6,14,CASSIARINSPLHF,TGTGCCAGCAGCATTGCACGGATTAATTCACCCCTCCACTTT
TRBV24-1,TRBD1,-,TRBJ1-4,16,CATSLGQALGGEKLFF,TGTGCCACCAGTTTAGGACAGGCTCTTGGAGGTGAAAAACTGTTTTTT
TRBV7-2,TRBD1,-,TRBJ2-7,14,CASSPGTGRYEQYF,TGTGCCAGCAGCCCAGGGACAGGGCGTTACGAGCAGTACTTC
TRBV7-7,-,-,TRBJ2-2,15,CASSLGQPNTGELFF,TGTGCCAGCAGCTTAGGACAGCCGAACACCGGGGAGCTGTTTTTT
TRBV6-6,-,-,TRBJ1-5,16,CASISGGVISNQPQHF,TGTGCCAGCATTTCGGGGGGCGTTATTTCTAATCAGCCCCAGCATTTT
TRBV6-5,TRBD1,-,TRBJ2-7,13,CASRLTGAYEQYF,TGTGCCAGCAGACTGACAGGGGCCTACGAGCAGTACTTC
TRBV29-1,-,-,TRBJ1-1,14,CSVDRGGRNTEAFF,TGCAGCGTTGATCGGGGGGGTAGGAACACTGAAGCTTTCTTT
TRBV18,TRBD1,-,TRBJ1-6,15,CASSPLQGVNSPLHF,TGTGCCAGCTCACCCCTACAGGGGGTGAATTCACCCCTCCACTTT
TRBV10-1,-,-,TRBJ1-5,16,CASSGKGKKGNQPQHF,TGCGCCAGCAGTGGCAAAGGGAAGAAAGGCAATCAGCCCCAGCATTTT
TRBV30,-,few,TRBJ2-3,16,CAWSDGTGLSTDTQYF,TGTGCCTGGAGTGATGGTACAGGTCTTAGCACAGATACGCAGTATTTT
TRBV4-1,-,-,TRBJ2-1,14,CASSQDSPPGRKFF,TGCGCCAGCAGCCAAGATTCGCCCCCCGGCCGAAAGTTCTTC
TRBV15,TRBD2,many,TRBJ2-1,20,CATSREPPLAGASSYNEQFF,TGTGCCACCAGCAGAGAACCTCCGCTAGCGGGGGCTTCCTCCTACAATGAGCAGTTCTTC
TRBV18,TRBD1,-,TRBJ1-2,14,CASSLGTGDYGYTF,TGTGCCAGCTCACTGGGGACAGGGGACTATGGCTACACCTTC
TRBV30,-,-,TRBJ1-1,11,CAWSARTEAFF,TGTGCCTGGAGCGCGCGCACTGAAGCTTTCTTT
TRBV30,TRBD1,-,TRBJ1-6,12,CAWSAIGTGRFF,TGTGCCTGGAGTGCGATCGGGACAGGCAGGTTTTTT
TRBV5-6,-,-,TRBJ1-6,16,CASSLGSAPYNSPLHF,TGTGCCAGCAGCTTGGGGTCGGCACCGTATAATTCACCCCTCCACTTT
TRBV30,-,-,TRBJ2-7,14,CAWSVRPDSYEQYF,TGTGCCTGGAGTGTTCGTCCCGACAGTTACGAGCAGTACTTC
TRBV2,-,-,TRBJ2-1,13,CASTRGTDGEQFF,TGTGCCAGCACCCGAGGAACAGACGGTGAGCAGTTCTTC
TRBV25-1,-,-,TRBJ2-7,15,CASQATGSSSYEQYF,TGTGCCAGCCAAGCGACAGGCTCTTCCTCCTACGAGCAGTACTTC
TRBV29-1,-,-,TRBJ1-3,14,CSVEPLRSGNTIYF,TGCAGCGTTGAACCGCTACGTTCTGGAAACACCATATATTTT
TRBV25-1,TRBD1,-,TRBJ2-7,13,CASSRQGMAEQYF,TGTGCCAGCAGCCGACAGGGGATGGCCGAGCAGTACTTC
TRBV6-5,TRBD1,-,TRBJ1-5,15,CASSIDRVGNQPQHF,TGTGCCAGCAGTATCGACAGGGTGGGCAATCAGCCCCAGCATTTT
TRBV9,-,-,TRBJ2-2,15,CASSPQGSDTGELFF,TGTGCCAGCAGCCCTCAAGGTTCGGACACCGGGGAGCTGTTTTTT
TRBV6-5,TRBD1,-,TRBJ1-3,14,CASRLGQGSGTIYF,TGTGCCAGCAGACTGGGACAGGGATCGGGCACCATATATTTT
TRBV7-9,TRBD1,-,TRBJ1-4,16,CASSSGDRALGEKLFF,TGTGCCAGCAGCTCGGGGGACAGGGCCCTGGGGGAAAAACTGTTTTTT
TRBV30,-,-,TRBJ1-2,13,CATKGGAQSGYTF,TGTGCTACCAAGGGCGGCGCCCAGAGTGGCTACACCTTC
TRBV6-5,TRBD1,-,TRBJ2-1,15,CASTRSQGDYNEQFF,TGTGCCAGCACCCGGAGTCAGGGGGACTACAATGAGCAGTTCTTC
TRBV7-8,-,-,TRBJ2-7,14,CASSSIIFPFEQYF,TGTGCCAGCAGCTCTATTATCTTCCCTTTCGAGCAGTACTTC
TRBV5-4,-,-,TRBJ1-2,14,CASISAGQSYGYTF,TGTGCCAGCATCTCGGCAGGGCAGAGCTATGGCTACACCTTC
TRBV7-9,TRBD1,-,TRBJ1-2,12,CASSLDRNGYTF,TGTGCCAGCAGCTTGGACAGGAATGGCTACACCTTC
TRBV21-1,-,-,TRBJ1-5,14,CASSKVTSNQPQHF,TGTGCCAGCAGCAAAGTGACAAGCAATCAGCCCCAGCATTTT
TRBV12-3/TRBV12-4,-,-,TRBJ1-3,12,CASSFTGNTIYF,TGTGCCAGCAGTTTCACTGGAAACACCATATATTTT
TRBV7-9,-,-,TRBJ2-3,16,CASSPPLGAGTDTQYF,TGTGCCAGCAGCCCCCCCCTCGGGGCGGGGACAGATACGCAGTATTTT
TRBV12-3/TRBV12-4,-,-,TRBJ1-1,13,CASGGGLNTEAFF,TGTGCCAGCGGGGGGGGCCTGAACACTGAAGCTTTCTTT
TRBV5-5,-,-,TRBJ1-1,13,CASSLILNTEAFF,TGTGCCAGCAGCTTGATTCTCAACACTGAAGCTTTCTTT
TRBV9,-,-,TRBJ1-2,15,CASSGNPGPNYGYTF,TGTGCCAGCAGCGGTAACCCGGGACCTAACTATGGCTACACCTTC
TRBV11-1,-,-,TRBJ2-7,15,CASSQRWQGKDEQYF,TGTGCCAGCAGCCAGCGCTGGCAGGGGAAGGACGAGCAGTACTTC
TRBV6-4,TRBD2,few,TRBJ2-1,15,CASSGTSGGANEQFF,TGTGCCAGCAGTGGGACTAGCGGGGGGGCCAATGAGCAGTTCTTC
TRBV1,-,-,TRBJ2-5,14,CTSSQIAGEETQYF,TGCACCAGCAGCCAAATAGCGGGGGAAGAGACCCAGTACTTC
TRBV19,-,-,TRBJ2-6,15,CASNVQFSGANVLTF,TGTGCCAGTAATGTACAGTTCTCTGGGGCCAACGTCCTGACTTTC
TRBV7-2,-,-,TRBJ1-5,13,CASSPSLNQPQHF,TGTGCCAGCAGCCCAAGCTTAAATCAGCCCCAGCATTTT
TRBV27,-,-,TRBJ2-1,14,CASSYIGYYNEQFF,TGTGCCAGCAGTTACATCGGCTACTACAATGAGCAGTTCTTC
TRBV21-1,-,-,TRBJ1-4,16,CASSTPKYRPDEKLFF,TGTGCCAGCAGCACCCCAAAATATCGACCTGATGAAAAACTGTTTTTT
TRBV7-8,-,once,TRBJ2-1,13,CASSYTRLREQFF,TGTGCCAGCAGCTATACCAGGTTACGGGAGCAGTTCTTC
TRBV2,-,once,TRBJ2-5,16,CASTPPPLGESETQYF,TGTGCCAGCACCCCACCCCCACTAGGGGAGTCGGAGACCCAGTACTTC
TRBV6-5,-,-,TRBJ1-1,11,CASSSGTKAFF,TGTGCCAGCAGTTCCGGGACGAAAGCTTTCTTT
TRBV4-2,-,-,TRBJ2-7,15,CASSLEEGGAYEQYF,TGTGCCAGCAGCCTAGAGGAAGGGGGGGCTTACGAGCAGTACTTC
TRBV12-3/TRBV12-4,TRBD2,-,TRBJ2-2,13,CASRGTSGGELFF,TGTGCCAGCAGAGGGACTAGCGGCGGGGAGCTGTTTTTT
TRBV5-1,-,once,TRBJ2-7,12,CASSLGLFEQYF,TGCGCCAGCAGCTTGGGCCTTTTCGAGCAGTACTTC
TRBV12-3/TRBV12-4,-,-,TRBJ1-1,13,CASSLKENTEAFF,TGTGCCAGCAGTTTAAAGGAGAACACTGAAGCTTTCTTT
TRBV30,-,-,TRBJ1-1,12,CAWTHPNTEAFF,TGTGCCTGGACCCACCCGAACACTGAAGCTTTCTTT
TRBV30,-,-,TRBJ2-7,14,CAWSGGSSGYEQYF,TGTGCCTGGAGTGGAGGGAGCTCTGGCTACGAGCAGTACTTC
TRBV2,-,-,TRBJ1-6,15,CASSEGQFENSPLHF,TGTGCCAGCAGTGAAGGACAGTTTGAGAATTCACCCCTCCACTTT
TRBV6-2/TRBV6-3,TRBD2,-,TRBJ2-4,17,CASSYERGRSGGNIQYF,TGTGCCAGCAGTTACGAACGGGGTCGATCGGGGGGAAACATTCAGTACTTC
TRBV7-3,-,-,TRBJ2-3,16,CASSLNPGLLTDTQYF,TGTGCCAGCAGCTTAAATCCAGGGCTGTTGACAGATACGCAGTATTTT